What follows are 3 T cell receptor beta chains derived from one specimen sequenced in a study of cytomegalovirus exposure and HLA in healthy donors. Data came from immunoSEQ multiplex PCR; TCRdb stores just in-frame clones and leaves some out. The sample yields roughly 150,000 clones, roughly 95% seen once. Sequenced material: PBMCs. These receptors all come from a young woman in good health and CMV-seronegative.

This sequence joins TRBV5-1 and TRBJ1-2; D gene uncertain. Trimming took 0 bases from V and 2 from J, leaving 11 bases between them. CDR1 is SGHRS and CDR2 is YFSETQ in the germline V gene. This CDR3 has 15 amino acids. The CDR3 region is CASSLVANSNYGYTF. DNA of the CDR3: TGCGCCAGCAGCTTGGTGGCCAATTCGAACTATGGCTACACCTTC.

The chain recombines TRBV4-1 with TRBJ2-7; no firm D call. Germline values: CDR1 MGHRA, CDR2 YSYEKL. V was trimmed by 2 bases and J by 1 base, leaving 6 bases between them. The CDR3 has 13 residues. The CDR3 sequence: CASSQQMSYEQYF. The CDR3 region has the DNA TGCGCCAGCAGCCAACAAATGTCCTACGAGCAGTACTTC.

The chain carries TRBV2 and TRBJ1-6, with 7 bases aligning to TRBD1. This CDR3 region has 14 residues. The germline V gene encodes CDR1 SNHLY and CDR2 FYNNEI. Trimming removed 7 bases from V and 6 bases from J; junction bases left unmatched: 6. CDR3 loop: CASIATGINSPLHF. The CDR3 region has the DNA TGTGCCAGCATTGCGACAGGGATTAATTCACCCCTCCACTTT.